This is a list of T cell receptor beta chains from one sample in a study of shared clonotypes between healthy human individuals. Repertoires were generated with immunoSEQ multiplex PCR, while TCRdb's copy carries only in-frame clones and drops some. There are around 2.1 million clones in the sample; 85% to 95% occur only once, and roughly 1.8% lies in the top ten. Sequencing input: naive CD8+ T cells from PBMCs. The receptors were sampled from a man between 18 and 35 years old in good health. Some clones in this sample may be carry-over from other donors' samples. CDR3s include the opening cysteine and the closing phenylalanine or tryptophan.

J gene,V gene,CDR3 protein
TRBJ2-1,TRBV27,CASSLAGTPYNEQFF
TRBJ1-1,TRBV23-1,CASRWAAVLAFF
TRBJ1-5,TRBV10-3,CAISESLSGRDQPQHF
TRBJ1-2,TRBV5-1,CASSPARATVGYTF
TRBJ1-1,TRBV5-6,CASSPTGRSSEAFF
TRBJ2-1,TRBV27,CASSLRDGTYNEQFF
TRBJ1-4,TRBV7-2,CASSWDGPNEKLFF
TRBJ2-7,TRBV7-9,CASSLGDRDEQYF
TRBJ2-7,TRBV5-1,CASSLARRTGAFYEQYF
TRBJ2-1,TRBV6-6,CASSYGESSGYNEQFF
TRBJ1-1,TRBV9,CASSASGGNRLLNTEAFF
TRBJ2-1,TRBV9,CASSVFSWDYNEQFF
TRBJ1-4,TRBV28,CASSTTAEGTYNEKLFF
TRBJ2-5,TRBV4-2,CASSQILTRGPGETQYF
TRBJ2-7,TRBV18,CASSRGEGYYEQYF
TRBJ2-1,TRBV4-2,CASSPRVGIFGSYNEQFF
TRBJ2-7,TRBV30,CAWSAGLLSSYEQYF
TRBJ2-2,TRBV11-2,CASSPISPGSGTGELFF
TRBJ1-6,TRBV5-6,CASSLDQSPLHF
TRBJ2-7,TRBV9,CASSSTGDRSYEQYF
TRBJ2-7,TRBV9,CASSVAPGGGEQYF